This T cell receptor (beta chain) was identified in a study of T-cell reconstitution after alpha-beta-depleted transplantation in children listed by TCRdb under 2016. Some background on the complete study: The study quantitatively tracked T-cell immune reconstitution after TCRalphabeta/CD19-depleted allogeneic hematopoietic cell transplantation in children using TCR repertoire profiling.

In the paper's terms, the treatment or condition label means: allogeneic hematopoietic cell transplantation with graft depleted of TCRalphabeta T cells and CD19 B cells. Transplant recipients were children who received TCRalphabeta/CD19-depleted allogeneic hematopoietic cell grafts. This clonotype turned up a few times. Which antigen it targets is not known. Base quality data are lacking; no much larger clone is found one base away. Results the study describes overall, beyond this receptor: Over the following months the frequencies of hyperexpanded clones went down, and after one year T-cell counts and TCRbeta diversity were mostly credited to newly produced T cells. The apparently early alphabetaT-cell count recovery about two months after transplant was reportedly dependent on only several hundred rapidly expanded clones derived from non-depleted graft cells. In some patients, the high TCRbeta diversity seen at day 60 was put down to recipient T cells and intrathymic progenitors that had survived conditioning.

Libraries were constructed by PCR. For sequencing, an Illumina HiSeq 2500 was employed. To normalize quantification of the TCRbeta repertoire, the TCR libraries were built with molecular barcoding that relied on unique molecular identifiers. TCRdb redid the processing of the public reads, applying fastp at Q25 and MiXCR, and retained in-frame beta chains. Entries are consolidated by CDR3 protein sequence, retaining the most common genes and DNA. The sample table lists 440,000 or so distinct CDR3 sequences, about 45% of them with a count of one. Approximately 25% of the sample goes to the ten largest clones. This clonotype originated in a girl aged 2 to 10 with aplastic anemia, due to receive a stem cell transplant. The specimen comprised PBMCs, sampled before TCRalphabeta/CD19-depleted stem cell transplant.

The nucleotide sequence reads TGCGCCAGCAGCTTGTCCCCCGGACGAAACTCTGGGGCCAACGTCCTGACTTTC. Its amino acids are CASSLSPGRNSGANVLTF. The rearrangement combines TRBV5-1 with TRBJ2-6, with the D gene not clear enough to name. Trimming at the junction amounts to 1 base on V and 0 bases on J, and the germline ends lie 14 bases apart. The CDR3, from cysteine to phenylalanine, totals 18 residues. Solely the CDR3 DNA is kept, with 54 bases framed from the first base. CDR1 SGHRS and CDR2 YFSETQ were looked up in the germline V gene.